This T cell receptor beta chain was sequenced for a study of T cell responses to AZD1222 COVID-19 vaccine. TCRdb's table, derived via immunoSEQ multiplex PCR, lists solely in-frame clones and lacks some. The data show around 160,000 clones, approximately 90% seen once. Germline CDR1 is SNHLY and CDR2 is FYNNEI. The CDR3 spans 13 residues. The V end lost 8 bases, the J end lost 2 bases, and 10 bases lay between the germline ends. The V call is TRBV2, the J call TRBJ1-3; D gene uncertain. The sample consisted of peripheral blood, taken 28 days after the second AZD1222 dose. The origin of this receptor is an adult who received the AZD1222 COVID-19 vaccine. For the CDR3, the DNA is TGTGCCAGCCGGGCGGGAACTGGAAACACCATATATTTT. Its translation is CASRAGTGNTIYF.